Listed below are T cell receptor beta chains from one sample, sequenced in a study of blood T cell repertoires in COVID-19. TCRdb keeps only in-frame clones here, not all; method: immunoSEQ multiplex PCR. The table has more than 200,000 clones, roughly 91% seen once. Material for sequencing was PBMCs or T cells enriched from blood (not recorded which). The receptor source for this set is a man aged 25-45 years in a cohort exposed to, infected with or recovered from COVID-19 (not recorded which). The CDR3 runs from the conserved cysteine through the conserved F or W. A D gene is named only where the DNA matches it firmly. Not all rows give a size; the values are once, few, many and, for expanded clones, a class.

CDR3 protein: CASRPDRSSYNEQFF
CDR3 DNA: TGTGCCAGTAGACCGGACAGGTCATCCTACAATGAGCAGTTCTTC
D gene: TRBD1
clone size: few
V gene: TRBV19
J gene: TRBJ2-1

CDR3 protein: CATSGLASGTYNEQFF
CDR3 DNA: TGTGCCACCAGTGGACTGGCTAGCGGGACCTACAATGAGCAGTTCTTC
D gene: TRBD2
clone size: -
V gene: TRBV24-1
J gene: TRBJ2-1

CDR3 protein: CASTQPTGMVTGELFF
CDR3 DNA: TGCGCCAGCACCCAACCGACAGGGATGGTCACCGGGGAGCTGTTTTTT
D gene: TRBD1
clone size: few
V gene: TRBV5-1
J gene: TRBJ2-2

CDR3 protein: CASSQEGTGGGGYTF
CDR3 DNA: TGCGCCAGCAGCCAAGAAGGGACAGGGGGAGGCGGCTACACCTTC
D gene: TRBD1
clone size: few
V gene: TRBV4-1
J gene: TRBJ1-2

CDR3 protein: CAITARQGATGNTIYF
CDR3 DNA: TGTGCCATCACAGCCAGACAGGGGGCGACTGGAAACACCATATATTTT
D gene: TRBD1
clone size: -
V gene: TRBV10-3
J gene: TRBJ1-3

CDR3 protein: CARSHNREGETQYF
CDR3 DNA: TGTGCCAGGAGCCATAATCGGGAAGGGGAGACCCAGTACTTC
D gene: -
clone size: -
V gene: TRBV6-2/TRBV6-3
J gene: TRBJ2-5

CDR3 protein: CASSLGQGRYEQYF
CDR3 DNA: TGTGCCAGCAGCTTGGGACAGGGGCGCTACGAGCAGTACTTC
D gene: TRBD1
clone size: -
V gene: TRBV5-4
J gene: TRBJ2-7

CDR3 protein: CASSYTGQGRGRNQPQHF
CDR3 DNA: TGTGCCAGCAGCTACACCGGACAGGGGAGGGGACGCAATCAGCCCCAGCATTTT
D gene: TRBD1
clone size: -
V gene: TRBV7-2
J gene: TRBJ1-5

CDR3 protein: CASRSEDGPYGYTF
CDR3 DNA: TGTGCCAGCAGGTCCGAAGATGGGCCCTATGGCTACACCTTC
D gene: -
clone size: -
V gene: TRBV28
J gene: TRBJ1-2

CDR3 protein: CASSPRGEANYGYTF
CDR3 DNA: TGTGCCAGCAGTCCCCGGGGGGAGGCTAACTATGGCTACACCTTC
D gene: -
clone size: -
V gene: TRBV6-5
J gene: TRBJ1-2